These 22 T cell receptor beta chains share one sample of origin, sequenced in a study of blood T cell repertoires in COVID-19. The data were produced by immunoSEQ multiplex PCR, yet TCRdb's version contains in-frame clones alone and is incomplete. The table shows more than 75,000 clones, with 70% to 90% occurring only once. Sample: peripheral blood. Every receptor here comes from a woman in her sixties or seventies with acute or convalescent COVID-19.

The chain links TRBV5-1 to TRBJ1-2; TRBD1 might be the D (5 bases). V dropped 0 bases and J dropped 8 bases, with 17 bases sitting between them. Germline values: CDR1 SGHRS, CDR2 YFSETQ. The length of the CDR3 is 15 residues. The CDR3 reads CASSLAPQGIWGYTF. CDR3 DNA: TGCGCCAGCAGCTTGGCCCCCCAGGGAATCTGGGGCTACACCTTC.

This sequence joins TRBV19 and TRBJ2-1; 9 nucleotides match TRBD1. From germline, CDR1 is LNHDA and CDR2 SQIVND (reference sequence). J lost 0 bases, V lost 5 bases, and 11 bases had no gene match. The CDR3 length is 18 residues. The DNA of the CDR3 is TGTGCCAGTAGTCCAGGGACAGGGAGCTCTCCCTCCTACAATGAGCAGTTCTTC. Residues: CASSPGTGSSPSYNEQFF.

A single count supports this clone. As DNA, the CDR3 is TGTGCCAGCAGCCCGAGGGGACTAGCGGACGGGGAGCTGTTTTTT. As protein: CASSPRGLADGELFF. The rearrangement uses TRBV9 and TRBJ2-2; TRBD2 matches at 11 bases. The CDR3 totals 15 residues. CDR1 is SGDLS and CDR2 is YYNGEE in the germline V gene. The ends lost 4 bases at V and 7 bases at J; junction bases unmatched: 6.

V gene TRBV5-4 combines with J gene TRBJ2-5; D is unclear. The V gene lost 5 bases and the J gene lost 5 bases, with 22 bases spanning the gap. Germline lookup yields CDR1 SGHNT and CDR2 YYREEE (reference sequence). The CDR3 covers 16 residues. CDR3 loop: CASRKGAERPSETQYF. CDR3 nucleotides: TGTGCCAGCAGGAAAGGAGCCGAACGCCCCAGTGAGACCCAGTACTTC. The full variable domain, completed using reference TRBV5-4 and TRBJ2-5, is ETGVTQSPTHLIKTRGQQVTLRCSSQSGHNTVSWYQQALGQGPQFIFQYYREEENGRGNFPPRFSGLQFPNYSSELNVNALELDDSALYLCASRKGAERPSETQYFGPGTRLLVL.

The J gene is TRBJ1-2, the V gene TRBV4-1, with D perhaps TRBD1 (6 bases). Germline CDR1 MGHRA, CDR2 YSYEKL. The CDR3 consists of 15 residues. Trimming took 0 bases from V and 4 from J, leaving 12 bases between them. The CDR3 bases are TGCGCCAGCAGCCAAGATCCGGCGACAGGCTATGGCTACACCTTC. Amino acid sequence: CASSQDPATGYGYTF.

This rearrangement joins TRBV28 to TRBJ1-2; 9 positions match TRBD1. Trimming cost V 6 bases and J 6 bases; bases outside gene matches: 11. The germline V gene has CDR1 MDHEN and CDR2 SYDVKM. CDR3 length equals 15 residues. Here the CDR3 DNA reads TGTGCCAGCAGCAATCCGGGACAGGGAATCCATGGCTACACCTTC. Translated, it gives CASSNPGQGIHGYTF.

The chain links TRBV30 to TRBJ2-3, with D perhaps TRBD1 (5 bases). The CDR3 consists of 14 residues. Germline-derived CDR1 and CDR2 are GTSNPN and SVGIG (reference sequence). V gave up 1 base and J gave up 1 base, with 9 bases separating them. The CDR3 spells CAWSGGRRTDTQYF. CDR3 coding DNA: TGTGCCTGGAGTGGGGGCCGACGCACAGATACGCAGTATTTT.

This clone was picked up one time. This chain connects TRBV19 to TRBJ1-4, with no clear D. Germline V CDR1 and CDR2: LNHDA, SQIVND (reference sequence). There are 14 residues in the CDR3. Trimming stripped 3 bases from V and 4 bases from J, with 9 bases between. In nucleotides, the CDR3 is TGTGCCAGTAGTATTGGCAGATTTAATGAAAAACTGTTTTTT. This translates into CASSIGRFNEKLFF.

This chain links TRBV6-5 with TRBJ2-7; the match to TRBD1 covers 8 bases. There are 13 residues in the CDR3. Trimming took 4 bases from V and 3 from J; bases not matched to a gene: 2. Germline lookup yields CDR1 MNHEY and CDR2 SVGAGI. The CDR3 protein is CASSSDRGYEQYF. CDR3 nucleotide sequence: TGTGCCAGCAGTTCCGACAGGGGCTACGAGCAGTACTTC.

The chain recombines TRBV19 with TRBJ2-1; 14 bases agree with TRBD2. The J segment lost 4 bases and the V segment lost 6 bases, leaving 5 bases of the junction unmatched. The germline CDR1 and CDR2 sequences are LNHDA and SQIVND (reference sequence). This CDR3 is 16 amino acids long. The CDR3, as DNA: TGTGCCAGTAGCCCGGGACTAGCGGGAGTTTACAATGAGCAGTTCTTC. Translated: CASSPGLAGVYNEQFF.

In DNA, the CDR3 is TGCAGCGCTTCCGTCTCCTACGAGCAGTACTTC. Translated: CSASVSYEQYF. The chain employs TRBV29-1 and TRBJ2-7; unclear D gene. CDR3 length equals 11 residues. Trimming shortened V by 7 bases and J by 0 bases, and 7 bases separated the two germline ends. Germline V lookup: CDR1 SQVTM, CDR2 ANQGSEA.

This sequence joins TRBV30 and TRBJ2-7; 14 nucleotides align to TRBD2. V shed 0 bases, J shed 2 bases, and the junction held 3 bases outside the gene matches. The length of the CDR3 is 16 residues. CDR1 is GTSNPN and CDR2 is SVGIG in the germline V gene (reference sequence). CDR3 amino acids: CAWSVSGLAGAYEQYF. The CDR3 nucleotides read TGTGCCTGGAGTGTATCGGGACTAGCGGGAGCCTACGAGCAGTACTTC.

The rearrangement links TRBV5-4 to TRBJ2-4; 7 bases agree with TRBD1. Germline trimming cut 0 bases from V and 5 bases from J; bases unmatched to any gene: 8. This CDR3 spans 16 amino acids. The germline V gene has CDR1 SGHNT and CDR2 YYREEE (reference sequence). The DNA of the CDR3 is TGTGCCAGCAGCTTGGGGGTACAGGGGATGGAAAACATTCAGTACTTC. It codes for CASSLGVQGMENIQYF.

This clone was counted between two and nine times. The chain employs TRBV6-5 and TRBJ2-1; 8 nucleotides align to TRBD2. The CDR3 consists of 14 residues. Unmatched junction bases numbered 6, after V lost 10 bases and J lost 1 base. The germline V gene has CDR1 MNHEY and CDR2 SVGAGI. The CDR3 DNA reads as TGTGCCACCAAGCGGGGGACTTCCTACAATGAGCAGTTCTTC. Its translation is CATKRGTSYNEQFF.

The chain carries TRBV7-8 and TRBJ1-6, with D possibly TRBD1 on 5 matching bases. CDR1 SGHVS and CDR2 FQNEAQ come from the germline V gene. Trimming left V 1 base short and J 7 bases short, with 14 bases between. There are 16 residues in the CDR3. CDR3 coding DNA: TGTGCCAGCAGCTTAGAGTTTGGGGCGTCCAATTCACCCCTCCACTTT. It is translated as CASSLEFGASNSPLHF.

V usage is TRBV30 and J usage is TRBJ1-2; D may be TRBD1 (5 bases). V lost 1 base and J lost 4, with 16 bases in between. The CDR3 extends over 15 amino acids. In germline, CDR1 is GTSNPN, CDR2 SVGIG (reference sequence). CDR3 in DNA: TGTGCCTGGAGTGCCGACAGATTCAGAGGCTATGGCTACACCTTC. As protein: CAWSADRFRGYGYTF.

The chain recombines TRBV11-2 with TRBJ2-1, with TRBD2 matching 9 bases. Germline CDR1 SGHAT, CDR2 FQNNGV. After removal of 5 bases from V and 0 bases from J, the junction contained 11 bases not matched to a gene. The CDR3 is 18 amino acids. The CDR3 reads CASSKTSGQFSSYNEQFF. The CDR3 DNA sequence: TGTGCCAGCAGCAAAACTAGCGGGCAATTCAGCTCCTACAATGAGCAGTTCTTC.

V and J are TRBV11-2 and TRBJ2-1; D may be TRBD2 (6 bases). Germline values: CDR1 SGHAT, CDR2 FQNNGV. The V and J ends lost 7 bases and 10 bases respectively, with 23 bases between them. The CDR3 loop spans 15 amino acids. The CDR3 is CASTHGDWGPREQFF. As DNA, the CDR3 is TGTGCCAGCACCCATGGGGACTGGGGCCCTCGGGAGCAGTTCTTC.

The chain combines TRBV18 with TRBJ2-3; tentative D call: TRBD1 (5 bases). CDR3 size: 14 residues. Looked up from germline, CDR1 is KGHSH and CDR2 is LQKENI. The V end lost 4 bases, the J end lost 6 bases, and 14 bases lay between the germline ends. DNA for the CDR3: TGTGCCAGCTCACTGCGACAGTCAGGGGATACGCAGTATTTT. Translation gives CASSLRQSGDTQYF.

The chain uses TRBV5-4 and TRBJ1-2; D perhaps matches TRBD1 (5 bases). The V end was cut by 4 bases, the J end by 7 bases, with 20 bases between. The V gene's germline CDR1 is SGHNT and CDR2 YYREEE (reference sequence). The CDR3 runs 15 residues. The CDR3 sequence: CASSLAADVRGGYTF. Written as DNA, the CDR3 is TGTGCCAGCAGCCTGGCGGCAGACGTTAGGGGTGGCTACACCTTC.

The chain joins TRBV2 to TRBJ2-5; TRBD2 matches 11 bases. Germline CDR1 is SNHLY and CDR2 is FYNNEI. The CDR3 is 16 amino acids. J was trimmed by 4 bases and V by 6 bases; bases with no gene match: 10. The chain's CDR3 is CASSRNLGLAAETQYF. CDR3 DNA sequence: TGTGCCAGCAGCCGGAACCTGGGACTAGCGGCAGAGACCCAGTACTTC. The complete variable domain, with remaining parts taken from reference TRBV2 and TRBJ2-5, reads EPEVTQTPSHQVTQMGQEVILRCVPISNHLYFYWYRQILGQKVEFLVSFYNNEISEKSEIFDDQFSVERPDGSNFTLKIRSTKLEDSAMYFCASSRNLGLAAETQYFGPGTRLLVL.

This sequence joins TRBV6-6 and TRBJ1-2, with D perhaps TRBD1 (5 bases). Germline CDR1 reads MNHNY; CDR2 reads SVGAGI (reference sequence). There are 14 residues in the CDR3. With 6 bases removed from V and 4 bases from J, the gap between germline ends came to 15 bases. Here the CDR3 reads CASSPPGGGYGYTF. The CDR3 nucleotides read TGTGCCAGCAGCCCCCCGGGGGGAGGCTATGGCTACACCTTC.